This entry lists 30 T cell receptor beta chains sequenced from one sample in a study of cytomegalovirus exposure and HLA in healthy donors. With 60 Vbeta and 13 Jbeta primers, the PCR was carried out. The table came from immunoSEQ multiplex PCR; TCRdb's copy has only in-frame clones and leaves some out. This table has 90,000 or so clones, 69% appearing once. The sequencing input was PBMCs. The receptors here all came from a man in his fifties or sixties in good health and CMV-seronegative.

This clone was recorded only once. This chain joins TRBV9 and TRBJ2-3; D is unclear. CDR3 size: 14 residues. Trimming left V 1 base short and J 0 bases short, with 6 bases between. CDR1 and CDR2 (germline): SGDLS, YYNGEE. In nucleotides, the CDR3 is TGTGCCAGCAGCGTAAGCTGGAGCACAGATACGCAGTATTTT. Amino acid sequence: CASSVSWSTDTQYF.

This chain links TRBV28 with TRBJ2-3; 11 bases match TRBD2. The germline gives CDR1 MDHEN, CDR2 SYDVKM. Unmatched junction bases numbered 10, after V lost 6 bases and J lost 2 bases. The CDR3 has 17 residues. In nucleotides, the CDR3 is TGTGCCAGCAGACCCATACTAGCGGGGGCCCCCACAGATACGCAGTATTTT. This translates into CASRPILAGAPTDTQYF.

The gene calls are TRBV5-5 and TRBJ1-2; maybe TRBD1 (6 bases). CDR1 and CDR2 from the germline V gene are SGHKS and YYEKEE (reference sequence). The V end lost 3 bases, the J end lost 7 bases, and 16 bases lay between the germline ends. The length of the CDR3 is 14 residues. This chain's CDR3 is CASSWTDRPSGYTF. The CDR3 region has the DNA TGTGCCAGCAGCTGGACAGACCGTCCGTCTGGCTACACCTTC.

The chain links TRBV25-1 to TRBJ1-5; 7 bases fit TRBD1. The trim removed 3 bases at V and 4 bases at J, leaving 9 bases unmatched. The germline CDR1 and CDR2 sequences are MGHDK and SYGVNS. The CDR3 is 16 residues long. CDR3 sequence reads: CASSEGGRGDNQPQHF. For the CDR3, the DNA is TGTGCCAGCAGTGAGGGCGGCAGGGGGGATAATCAGCCCCAGCATTTT.

In this sample, this clone turned up a few times. The V and J genes are TRBV4-1 and TRBJ2-7; D is unclear. The length of the CDR3 is 14 residues. CDR1 is MGHRA, CDR2 YSYEKL, per germline. Trimming stripped 1 base from V and 3 bases from J, with 10 bases between. DNA of the CDR3: TGCGCCAGCAGCCAAGCCCCGACTCGCTACGAGCAGTACTTC. It codes for CASSQAPTRYEQYF.

The chain carries TRBV5-4 and TRBJ2-5; possible D gene TRBD1, 5 bases. Trimming left V 4 bases short and J 1 base short, with 14 bases between. CDR1 SGHNT and CDR2 YYREEE come from the germline V gene (reference sequence). The CDR3 is 15 residues long. CDR3 nucleotides: TGTGCCAGCAGCCATATCAGGGAAAGCCAAGAGACCCAGTACTTC. It yields the protein CASSHIRESQETQYF.

This chain joins TRBV7-3 and TRBJ2-1; the match to TRBD2 covers 9 bases. Germline V gives CDR1 SGHTA, CDR2 FQGTGA. With V trimmed by 3 bases and J by 7 bases, 4 bases remained unmatched. The CDR3 runs to 14 residues. Written as DNA, the CDR3 is TGTGCCAGCAGCTTGGCGGGGGGGCCTAATGAGCAGTTCTTC. Residues: CASSLAGGPNEQFF.

The gene calls are TRBV13 and TRBJ2-1, with 9 bases aligning to TRBD1. The trim removed 5 bases at V and 5 bases at J, leaving 10 bases unmatched. The CDR3 consists of 16 residues. Germline CDR1 reads PRHDT; CDR2 reads FYEKMQ (reference sequence). The CDR3 sequence is CASSVAGTGLDNEQFF. In DNA, the CDR3 is TGTGCCAGCAGCGTTGCCGGGACAGGGTTGGACAATGAGCAGTTCTTC.

This chain joins TRBV11-3 and TRBJ1-1, with 7 bases aligning to TRBD1. In germline, CDR1 is SGHNT, CDR2 YENEEA. V lost 5 bases to trimming and J lost 1 base; unmatched junction nucleotides: 4. This CDR3 is 14 amino acids long. Written as DNA, the CDR3 is TGTGCCAGCAGCCGACGACAGGGGAACACTGAAGCTTTCTTT. It encodes CASSRRQGNTEAFF.

The CDR3 bases are TGTGCCAGCAGCCCCGGTGATGTCAGGTTGAACACTGAAGCTTTCTTT. Translated, it gives CASSPGDVRLNTEAFF. The J gene is TRBJ1-1, the V gene TRBV7-9; the D is unclear. This CDR3 region has 16 residues. Between the trimmed V and J ends, which lost 5 bases and 0 bases, there was a span of 16 bases. CDR1 is SEHNR and CDR2 is FQNEAQ in the germline V gene (reference sequence).

The chain uses TRBV18 and TRBJ2-7, with 10 bases lining up with TRBD1. With V trimmed by 5 bases and J by 5 bases, 3 bases remained unmatched. The CDR3 length is 13 residues. In germline, CDR1 is KGHSH, CDR2 LQKENI. The CDR3 nucleotides are TGTGCCAGCTCAGCGACAGGGGGCAACGAGCAGTACTTC. Its protein product is CASSATGGNEQYF. The variable domain in full, completed from reference TRBV18 and TRBJ2-7, reads NAGVMQNPRHLVRRRGQEARLRCSPMKGHSHVYWYRQLPEEGLKFMVYLQKENIIDESGMPKERFSAEFPKEGPSILRIQQVVRGDSAAYFCASSATGGNEQYFGPGTRLTVT.

This clone was detected only a few times. V gene TRBV5-6 combines with J gene TRBJ1-1, with D hard to call. Between the trimmed V and J ends, which lost 2 bases and 4 bases, there was a span of 12 bases. Per the germline V gene, CDR1 is SGHDT and CDR2 is YYEEEE. The CDR3 is 14 residues long. CDR3 nucleotides: TGTGCCAGCAGCTTTGACGCCCGGGGCACTGAAGCTTTCTTT. It codes for CASSFDARGTEAFF.

V and J are TRBV28 and TRBJ2-2; D possibly corresponds to TRBD1 (5 bases). This CDR3 has 13 residues. Trimming cost V 5 bases and J 5 bases, with 9 bases left between them. Germline loops: CDR1 MDHEN, CDR2 SYDVKM. In DNA form, the CDR3 reads TGTGCCAGCAGTCGACAGTTTACCGGGGAGCTGTTTTTT. Residues: CASSRQFTGELFF.

The rearrangement joins TRBV2 to TRBJ1-2; D remains ambiguous. Trimming stripped 1 base from V and 13 bases from J, with 10 bases between. Germline CDR1 SNHLY, CDR2 FYNNEI. This CDR3 contains 11 residues. CDR3 DNA: TGTGCCAGCAGTGAAGGACTCATGATCACCTTC. It is translated as CASSEGLMITF.

The chain employs TRBV4-2 and TRBJ1-1; D possibly corresponds to TRBD1 (6 bases). The V and J ends lost 1 base and 5 bases respectively, with 11 bases between them. This CDR3 is 14 amino acids long. Germline CDR1 and CDR2: LGHNA and YNFKEQ. CDR3 sequence reads: CASSQAQGGTEAFF. The CDR3 bases are TGTGCCAGCAGCCAAGCACAGGGTGGGACTGAAGCTTTCTTT.

This clone has a single count. The chain employs TRBV6-5 and TRBJ1-4; a possible D gene is TRBD1 (5 bases). Germline CDR1 is MNHEY and CDR2 is SVGAGI. The CDR3 consists of 14 residues. Trimming took 8 bases from V and 5 from J, leaving 15 bases between them. This CDR3 is CASSLGGENEKLFF. The CDR3 bases are TGTGCCAGCTCCCTGGGGGGAGAGAATGAAAAACTGTTTTTT.

This clone came up a few times. The rearrangement uses TRBV5-1 and TRBJ1-4; D perhaps matches TRBD1 (6 bases). The CDR3 is made up of 15 amino acids. Germline lookup yields CDR1 SGHRS and CDR2 YFSETQ. V dropped 1 base and J dropped 6 bases, with 13 bases sitting between them. The CDR3 nucleotides are TGCGCCAGCAGCTTGTACGGGACATCCGATGAAAAACTGTTTTTT. Its translation is CASSLYGTSDEKLFF.

The V and J genes are TRBV21-1 and TRBJ1-2. TRBV21-1 is a documented pseudogene. The length of the CDR3 is 11 residues. The CDR3 sequence: CASSKEAVRLF. CDR3 in DNA: TGTGCCAGCAGCAAAGAGGCCGTGAGGCTCTTC.

The rearrangement links TRBV11-2 to TRBJ2-7; 9 nucleotides align to TRBD2. This CDR3 is built from 13 residues. The germline V gene has CDR1 SGHAT and CDR2 FQNNGV. V gave up 10 bases and J gave up 3 bases; unmatched junction bases: 7. The CDR3 DNA reads as TGTGCCACCCAGAAGACTAGCGGCTACGAGCAGTACTTC. Protein product: CATQKTSGYEQYF.

This clone occurred a few times. The rearrangement links TRBV19 to TRBJ1-1, with D possibly being TRBD1 (5 bases). Per germline, CDR1 LNHDA and CDR2 SQIVND (reference sequence). This CDR3 spans 17 amino acids. The V end lost 3 bases, the J end lost 2 bases, and 19 bases lay between the germline ends. The CDR3 sequence is CASSILIVSGQNTEAFF. CDR3 nucleotides: TGTGCCAGTAGTATCTTAATAGTATCAGGGCAAAACACTGAAGCTTTCTTT. Full variable domain (remainder filled in from reference TRBV19 and TRBJ1-1): DGGITQSPKYLFRKEGQNVTLSCEQNLNHDAMYWYRQDPGQGLRLIYYSQIVNDFQKGDIAEGYSVSREKKESFPLTVTSAQKNPTAFYLCASSILIVSGQNTEAFFGQGTRLTVV.

This rearrangement joins TRBV5-1 to TRBJ1-2, with a tentative D call TRBD1 (5 bases). This CDR3 is 14 amino acids long. V was pared by 5 bases and J by 6 bases, with 17 bases between. Looked up from germline, CDR1 is SGHRS and CDR2 is YFSETQ. The CDR3 DNA is TGCGCCAGCAGTTATAACGGGGGGTACGATGGCTACACCTTC. This encodes CASSYNGGYDGYTF.

This rearrangement joins TRBV15 to TRBJ2-7; D perhaps matches TRBD1 (5 bases). V was pared by 0 bases and J by 3 bases, with 12 bases between. This CDR3 has 15 residues. Germline CDR1 is LNHNV and CDR2 is YYDKDF (reference sequence). CDR3 sequence: CATSRDRVRDYEQYF. CDR3 bases: TGTGCCACCAGCAGAGATCGGGTCAGGGACTACGAGCAGTACTTC.

The chain employs TRBV6-5 and TRBJ1-1; 7 nucleotides line up with TRBD1. Germline loops: CDR1 MNHEY, CDR2 SVGAGI. This CDR3 is 14 amino acids long. V lost 6 bases and J lost 5; bases outside the gene matches: 9. The DNA of the CDR3 is TGTGCCAGCAGACTTACAGGGGAAGGTACTGAAGCTTTCTTT. This codes for CASRLTGEGTEAFF.

The J gene is TRBJ2-1, the V gene TRBV6-5, with D maybe TRBD2 (6 bases). With 5 bases removed from V and 6 bases from J, the gap between germline ends came to 14 bases. CDR3 length equals 14 residues. Germline V gene sequence: CDR1 MNHEY, CDR2 SVGAGI. This CDR3 is CASSRGSSTNEQFF. Here the CDR3 DNA reads TGTGCCAGCAGTCGGGGGTCCTCCACCAATGAGCAGTTCTTC.

This clone was seen more than once but under ten times. V is TRBV18 and J is TRBJ2-7; perhaps TRBD2 as D (6 bases). Deletions cut 5 bases from V and 6 bases from J, with 26 bases between. This CDR3 spans 17 amino acids. The germline CDR1 and CDR2 sequences are KGHSH and LQKENI. Written as DNA, the CDR3 is TGTGCCAGCTCAGGATCCGGAGGGTCCCTCTTTATCCGCGAGCAGTACTTC. Translation gives CASSGSGGSLFIREQYF.

This clone was found once. The rearrangement joins TRBV28 to TRBJ1-2; the match to TRBD1 covers 9 bases. Germline CDR1 MDHEN, CDR2 SYDVKM. The CDR3 spans 13 residues. V lost 7 bases and J lost 7; bases outside the gene matches: 7. CDR3 coding DNA: TGTGCCAGCATTCCGGGACAGGGCCGTGGCTACACCTTC. It is translated as CASIPGQGRGYTF.

The gene calls are TRBV9 and TRBJ2-2, with 7 nucleotides matching TRBD1. Germline assignment: CDR1 SGDLS and CDR2 YYNGEE. The CDR3 length is 15 residues. The ends lost 3 bases at V and 7 bases at J; junction bases unmatched: 9. This CDR3 reads CASSDYRGSGGELFF. DNA of the CDR3: TGTGCCAGCAGCGACTACAGGGGTTCCGGCGGGGAGCTGTTTTTT.

This clone has a handful of counts. The V and J genes are TRBV4-2 and TRBJ2-1; 8 bases fit TRBD2. CDR1 and CDR2 from the germline V gene are LGHNA and YNFKEQ. Trimming took 0 bases from V and 4 from J; bases not matched to a gene: 5. This CDR3 has 16 residues. As DNA, the CDR3 is TGTGCCAGCAGCCAAGATCCGGGGGGGTCTTACAATGAGCAGTTCTTC. The encoded protein is CASSQDPGGSYNEQFF.

J is TRBJ1-6 and V is TRBV5-4, with TRBD1 matching 8 bases. After removal of 0 bases from V and 12 bases from J, the junction contained 5 bases not matched to a gene. CDR3 size: 14 residues. Germline CDR1 and CDR2: SGHNT and YYREEE (reference sequence). The CDR3 sequence: CASSLGQGALPLHF. CDR3 nucleotides: TGTGCCAGCAGCTTGGGGCAGGGGGCTTTACCCCTCCACTTT.

The chain carries TRBV19 and TRBJ1-3, with 7 bases identical to TRBD1. This CDR3 has 14 amino acids. Germline CDR1 reads LNHDA; CDR2 reads SQIVND (reference sequence). The V and J ends lost 7 bases and 3 bases, in that order; junction bases with no gene match: 6. The CDR3 loop is CASMGQGVGNTIYF. The CDR3 DNA follows: TGTGCCAGTATGGGGCAGGGGGTTGGAAACACCATATATTTT.